This T cell receptor (beta chain) was recorded in a study of blood T cell repertoires in COVID-19 (dated by TCRdb to 2018 to 2020). The study in broad terms: Samples from collaborators originated in the United States, Italy and Spain and spanned both the acute and convalescent phases of COVID-19. The material from the prospective study consisted of cDNA or gDNA derived from T cells, B-cell-depleted T cells, or PBMCs. Deeply sampled blood TCRbeta repertoires from subjects exposed to, actively infected with, or recovered from COVID-19 were included in the dataset. The repertoires were made available in a free public database intended to serve as a resource for research on the immune response to SARS-CoV-2. Samples were obtained from the ongoing ImmuneRACE study (first 160 participants) and from over a thousand subjects provided by 6 global collaborators. A de-identified subject ID, COVID-19 status, age in years and sex were almost always included in the sample metadata. Where available, HLA class I and class II types were taken from metadata supplied by the sample provider and were not determined by assay-based typing.

At one collaborating source in Seattle, patients were enrolled during active infection and were followed longitudinally through the course of disease. Collaborating institutions collected whole blood in K2EDTA tubes following their own protocols. For TCRbeta analysis, collaborators shipped samples in one of three forms: frozen whole blood, isolated PBMCs, or DNA extracted from either of those sample types. The CDR3, cysteine through phenylalanine, is 16 amino acids long. Only the CDR3 DNA stays, 48 bases, in frame from base 1. Looking up the germline V gene yields CDR1 SGHVS and CDR2 FNYEAQ. V is pared back by 3 bases and J by 1 base, with 15 bases lying between the germline termini. A remark on this clone: What antigen it recognizes has not been identified. Base quality data are lacking; no much larger clone is found one base away.

The immunoSEQ Assay, a bias-controlled multiplex PCR, was used to amplify TCRbeta CDR3 regions from genomic DNA. The paper's processing steps were these. Within the assay, amplification of reference gene primers was used to estimate how many nucleated cells each sample contained. To quantify the absolute abundance of each unique TCRbeta CDR3 rearrangement, sequence reads were collapsed and filtered. For each sample, productive Simpson clonality was calculated by taking the square root of Simpson's diversity index across productive rearrangements. Not all clones reach the TCRdb copy of this immuneACCESS table, which keeps in-frame sequences only. Checked studies attribute under half of the gap to unresolved V genes and leave the rest unexplained. D and trimming come from the DNA, and the V and J calls and clone size come from that table. The sample table records fewer than 50,000 clones; around 84% of these occur just once. The top ten hold 1.5% to 2% of the sample.

Beyond this particular receptor, the publication reports: How much clinical and demographic metadata was included differed by source and by participant, and the metadata was provided uncurated.

Material for sequencing was peripheral blood. The sequence derives from a man aged 60 to 69 with COVID-19, enrolled during active disease. The chain couples TRBV7-6 to TRBJ1-1; perhaps TRBD1 is the D gene, with 6 bases matching. This receptor carries the CDR3 CASSFPLGAGNTEAFF. The nucleotide sequence reads as follows: TGTGCCAGCAGCTTCCCGTTGGGGGCCGGGAACACTGAAGCTTTCTTT.